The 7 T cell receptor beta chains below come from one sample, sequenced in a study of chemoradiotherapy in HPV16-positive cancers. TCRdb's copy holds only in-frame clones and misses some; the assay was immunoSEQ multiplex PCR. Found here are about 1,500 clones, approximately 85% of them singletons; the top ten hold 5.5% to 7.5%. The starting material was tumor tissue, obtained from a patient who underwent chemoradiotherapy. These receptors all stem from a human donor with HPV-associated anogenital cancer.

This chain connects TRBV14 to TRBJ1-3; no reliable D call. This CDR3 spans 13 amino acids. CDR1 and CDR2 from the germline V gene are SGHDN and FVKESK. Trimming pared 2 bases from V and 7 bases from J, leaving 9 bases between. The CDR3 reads CASSQRNINTIYF. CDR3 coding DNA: TGTGCCAGCAGCCAAAGGAATATTAACACCATATATTTT.

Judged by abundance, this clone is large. In nucleotides, the CDR3 is TGTGCCAGTAGAAAGACTGGGACAGCCTACGAGCAGTACTTC. Encoded protein: CASRKTGTAYEQYF. The gene calls are TRBV14 and TRBJ2-7; the match to TRBD1 covers 7 bases. From germline, CDR1 is SGHDN and CDR2 FVKESK. This CDR3 comprises 14 residues. Losses at the gene ends were 9 bases for V and 2 bases for J; bases not matched to a gene: 10.

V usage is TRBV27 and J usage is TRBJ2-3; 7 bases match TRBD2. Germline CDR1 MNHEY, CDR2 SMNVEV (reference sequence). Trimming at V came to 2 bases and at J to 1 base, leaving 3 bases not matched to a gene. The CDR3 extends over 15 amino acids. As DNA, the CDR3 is TGTGCCAGCAGTTTAGAAGCGGGACGCACAGATACGCAGTATTTT. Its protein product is CASSLEAGRTDTQYF.

The CDR3 DNA reads TGCAGCGTGGTAGCGGGGGCCGACGAGACCCAGTACTTC. This encodes CSVVAGADETQYF. This rearrangement joins TRBV29-1 to TRBJ2-5; TRBD2 agrees at 9 bases. Germline V gene sequence: CDR1 SQVTM, CDR2 ANQGSEA. There are 13 residues in the CDR3. The V and J ends lost 6 bases and 5 bases, in that order; junction bases with no gene match: 7. The variable domain in full, completed from reference TRBV29-1 and TRBJ2-5, reads SAVISQKPSRDICQRGTSLTIQCQVDSQVTMMFWYRQQPGQSLTLIATANQGSEATYESGFVIDKFPISRPNLTFSTLTVSNMSPEDSSIYLCSVVAGADETQYFGPGTRLLVL.

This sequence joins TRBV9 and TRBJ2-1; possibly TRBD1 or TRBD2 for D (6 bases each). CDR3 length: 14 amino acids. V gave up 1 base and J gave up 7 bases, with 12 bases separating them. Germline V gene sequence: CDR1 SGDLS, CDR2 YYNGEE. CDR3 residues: CASSVWGAGNEQFF. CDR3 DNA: TGTGCCAGCAGCGTATGGGGGGCGGGAAATGAGCAGTTCTTC.

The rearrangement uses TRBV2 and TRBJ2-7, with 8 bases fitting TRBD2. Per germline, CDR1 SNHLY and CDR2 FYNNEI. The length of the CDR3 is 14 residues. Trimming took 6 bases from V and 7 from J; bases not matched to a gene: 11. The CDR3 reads CASSGTTSGSEQYF. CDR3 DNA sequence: TGTGCCAGCAGCGGGACAACTAGCGGATCGGAGCAGTACTTC.

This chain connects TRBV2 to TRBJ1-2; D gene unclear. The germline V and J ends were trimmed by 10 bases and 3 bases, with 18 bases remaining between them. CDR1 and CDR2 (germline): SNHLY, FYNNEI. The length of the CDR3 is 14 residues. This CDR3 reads CATTDLNGHYGYTF. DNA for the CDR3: TGTGCCACCACGGACTTAAATGGACACTATGGCTACACCTTC.